Listed below are T cell receptor beta chains from one sample, sequenced in a study of molecular identifiers for immune sequencing clone quantification. TCRdb re-derived calls from the PCR reads in MiXCR, one entry per CDR3 protein. The table includes under 75,000 distinct CDR3 sequences, 19% detected once. The source material was naive CD8+ T cells from blood, with Jurkat cell RNA spiked in. The receptor set was obtained from a human donor in good health. Some libraries in this study had Jurkat cell RNA spiked in. Both conserved end residues are part of each CDR3.

17	TRBV7-2	TRBJ2-5	CASSLVLGGGDISSQYF
14	TRBV4-3	TRBJ2-7	CASSQDAGVYEQYF
15	TRBV4-1	TRBJ2-3	CASSQVLAGADTQYF
14	TRBV4-1	TRBJ2-1	CASSLRRSYNEQFF
15	TRBV2	TRBJ1-1	CASFSSTGVGPEAFF
16	TRBV6-1	TRBJ1-1	CASSAHVSMWNTEAFF
15	TRBV28	TRBJ1-5	CASSLNRVMDQPQHF
14	TRBV20-1	TRBJ1-3	CSAIDSNSGNTIYF
15	TRBV4-2	TRBJ2-1	CASSLGLAGGDEQFF
15	TRBV6-4	TRBJ2-1	CASSPLADPYNEQFF
13	TRBV29-1	TRBJ1-2	CSVFAGGIYGYTF
12	TRBV5-6	TRBJ2-2	CASSLITGELFF
16	TRBV25-1	TRBJ1-1	CASSASFFDANTEAFF
16	TRBV10-3	TRBJ1-1	CAISEVPGTWDTEAFF
23	TRBV4-3	TRBJ2-1	CASSQDGASLSGRLTSSYNEQFF
13	TRBV2	TRBJ2-7	CASVGTGGYEQYF
14	TRBV24-1	TRBJ1-5	CATSPSRSNQPQHF
12	TRBV11-2	TRBJ2-5	CASSPTRETQYF
14	TRBV5-4	TRBJ2-7	CAISPGLGDLEQYF
16	TRBV20-1	TRBJ2-2	CSAHSVADQNTGELFF
15	TRBV7-9	TRBJ2-3	CASSGLAGAPDTQYF
14	TRBV19	TRBJ1-2	CASSLGRNGCGYTF
15	TRBV7-8	TRBJ2-3	CASSLITGHTDTQYF
15	TRBV7-6	TRBJ2-2	CASSTGELRAGELFF
15	TRBV9	TRBJ2-1	CASSVRDRAYNEQFF
15	TRBV7-8	TRBJ2-1	CASSWTETGEREQFF
12	TRBV11-3	TRBJ2-4	CASSPDGNIQYF
21	TRBV27	TRBJ1-2	CASSLIGPPGLDGIANYGYTF
17	TRBV6-2/TRBV6-3	TRBJ1-5	CASREQGTGDSNQPQHF
15	TRBV6-6	TRBJ1-2	CASIHPGTTTYGYTF
13	TRBV27	TRBJ2-1	CASSLLDWNEQFF
18	TRBV7-9	TRBJ2-3	CASSLPARLAGVGDTQYF
15	TRBV7-6	TRBJ2-5	CASSSSGGAVETQYF
16	TRBV7-2	TRBJ1-3	CASSPVTGSSGNTIYF
11	TRBV9	TRBJ2-1	CASSVGIEQFF